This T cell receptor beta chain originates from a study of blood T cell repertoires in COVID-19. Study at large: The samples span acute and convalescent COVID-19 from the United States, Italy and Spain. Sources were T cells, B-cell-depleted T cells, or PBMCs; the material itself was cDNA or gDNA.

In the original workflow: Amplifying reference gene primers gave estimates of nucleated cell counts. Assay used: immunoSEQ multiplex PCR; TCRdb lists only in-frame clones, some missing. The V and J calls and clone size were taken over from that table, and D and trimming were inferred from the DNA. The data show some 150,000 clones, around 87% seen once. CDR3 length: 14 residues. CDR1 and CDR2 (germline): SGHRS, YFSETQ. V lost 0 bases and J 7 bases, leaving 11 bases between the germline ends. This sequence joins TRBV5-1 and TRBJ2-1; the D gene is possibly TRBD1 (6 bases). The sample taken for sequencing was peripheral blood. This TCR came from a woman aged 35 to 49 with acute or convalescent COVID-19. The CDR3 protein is CASSLGQGMNEQFF. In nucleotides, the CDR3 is TGCGCCAGCAGCTTGGGTCAGGGGATGAATGAGCAGTTCTTC. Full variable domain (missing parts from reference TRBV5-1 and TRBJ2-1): KAGVTQTPRYLIKTRGQQVTLSCSPISGHRSVSWYQQTPGQGLQFLFEYFSETQRNKGNFPGRFSGRQFSNSRSEMNVSTLELGDSALYLCASSLGQGMNEQFFGPGTRLTVL.